The T cell receptor beta chain described here comes from a study of low-dose radiotherapy and immunotherapy resistance in tumors. At the level of the study: Fractions of 0.5 Gy went to Cohort 1 every 2 weeks, totaling 6.5 Gy. Every six weeks patients received intravenous ipilimumab 1 mg/kg, and every two weeks they received intravenous nivolumab 240 mg. Study patients were administered oral aspirin at 300 mg daily for four cycles from cycle 1 day 1.

The time point here: before trial treatment. Priming of first-strand cDNA relied on TRAV- and TRBV-specific primers (covering alpha and beta chains). A roughly 22-cycle PCR with a constant-region primer and V-primer adapter amplified TCRs. The mRNA that was isolated underwent amplification by in vitro transcription. TCRdb re-analysed the reads in MiXCR, keeping a single row per CDR3 protein. The sample shows approximately 90,000 distinct CDR3 sequences, roughly a sixth of them seen only once. V lost 2 bases and J 0 bases, leaving 12 bases between the germline ends. The CDR3 runs to 16 residues. Germline loops: CDR1 MNHEY, CDR2 SVGAGI. This clonotype was seen ten or more times.

The chain recombines TRBV6-5 with TRBJ2-3; the D gene is possibly TRBD2 (5 bases). The sequence was collected from a male donor with prostate cancer. This specimen consisted of PBMCs, obtained before treatment. The DNA for the CDR3 is TGTGCCAGCAGTTACCAGAGCGGAACTAGCACAGATACGCAGTATTTT. Translated, it gives CASSYQSGTSTDTQYF.